Listed here are 27 T cell receptor beta chains from one sample, sequenced in a study of blood T cell repertoires in COVID-19. TCRdb's table, derived via immunoSEQ multiplex PCR, lists solely in-frame clones and lacks some. The sample has approximately 150,000 clones, around four fifths seen once; the top ten hold roughly 6.4%. Specimen: PBMCs or T cells enriched from blood (not recorded which). The source is a woman in her thirties or forties who had recovered from COVID-19.

The chain combines TRBV30 with TRBJ2-1, with 8 bases lining up with TRBD1. V shed 7 bases and J 2 bases; nucleotides not matched to a gene: 7. Germline assignment: CDR1 GTSNPN and CDR2 SVGIG (reference sequence). This CDR3 has 14 amino acids. The CDR3: CALRTGITYNEQFF. The DNA for the CDR3 is TGTGCCTTACGGACAGGGATAACCTACAATGAGCAGTTCTTC.

This clone was found once. The genes are TRBV11-3 and TRBJ2-2; tentatively, D is TRBD2 (6 bases). The CDR3 is 16 residues long. The V end was cut by 3 bases, the J end by 3 bases, with 14 bases between. In germline, CDR1 is SGHNT, CDR2 YENEEA. CDR3 region: CASSFSLARDTGELFF. The CDR3 DNA sequence: TGTGCCAGCAGCTTTAGTCTAGCGAGAGACACCGGGGAGCTGTTTTTT.

The CDR3 DNA follows: TGTGCCAGCAGGGTACAGGAAAAACTGTTTTTT. Protein product: CASRVQEKLFF. The chain joins TRBV2 to TRBJ1-4; D remains unclear. V lost 6 bases and J 8 bases, leaving 7 bases between the germline ends. Germline loops: CDR1 SNHLY, CDR2 FYNNEI. The CDR3 is 11 amino acids.

This chain joins TRBV4-1 and TRBJ1-3; D call uncertain. Trimming shortened V by 1 base and J by 3 bases, and 19 bases separated the two germline ends. This CDR3 has 18 residues. The germline V gene encodes CDR1 MGHRA and CDR2 YSYEKL. The DNA of the CDR3 is TGCGCCAGCAGCCAAGGGCCCCTAGGAGGGTTGAGTGGAAACACCATATATTTT. Translating it yields CASSQGPLGGLSGNTIYF.

In its sample, this clone was seen once. V usage is TRBV11-3 and J usage is TRBJ2-7; 9 bases are a match to TRBD1. The CDR3 contains 13 residues. After removal of 3 bases from V and 6 bases from J, the junction contained 3 bases not matched to a gene. Germline V gene lookup returns CDR1 SGHNT and CDR2 YENEEA. CDR3 DNA sequence: TGTGCCAGCAGCTTGGGACAGGGCGGCGAGCAGTACTTC. Its protein is CASSLGQGGEQYF.

This rearrangement joins TRBV11-2 to TRBJ2-7; a possible D gene is TRBD2 (5 bases). Trimming left V 3 bases short and J 3 bases short, with 15 bases between. The CDR3 is made up of 15 amino acids. Looked up from germline, CDR1 is SGHAT and CDR2 is FQNNGV. The CDR3 protein is CASSLRHGEVYEQYF. The CDR3, as DNA: TGTGCCAGCAGCTTGCGACACGGGGAAGTCTACGAGCAGTACTTC.

This clone was counted only a few times. This chain joins TRBV6-6 and TRBJ1-2; 7 positions match TRBD1. This CDR3 region has 13 residues. Trimming removed 6 bases from V and 8 bases from J; junction bases left unmatched: 9. The germline gives CDR1 MNHNY, CDR2 SVGAGI (reference sequence). The chain's CDR3 is CASRAGQGGGYTF. CDR3 nucleotide sequence: TGTGCCAGCAGAGCTGGGCAGGGGGGAGGCTACACCTTC.

The chain links TRBV5-5 to TRBJ2-7; TRBD1 matches 7 bases. The CDR3 is made up of 14 amino acids. Looked up from germline, CDR1 is SGHKS and CDR2 is YYEKEE (reference sequence). The junction had 6 bases not matched to a gene; V was cut back by 0 bases and J by 6 bases. This chain's CDR3 is CASSLAGTASEQYF. The CDR3, as DNA: TGTGCCAGCAGCTTGGCCGGGACAGCCTCCGAGCAGTACTTC. The variable domain in full, completed from reference TRBV5-5 and TRBJ2-7, reads DAGVTQSPTHLIKTRGQQVTLRCSPISGHKSVSWYQQVLGQGPQFIFQYYEKEERGRGNFPDRFSARQFPNYSSELNVNALLLGDSALYLCASSLAGTASEQYFGPGTRLTVT.

This clone was observed once. The rearrangement links TRBV2 to TRBJ2-1; weak D call: TRBD1 (7 bases). The V end lost 5 bases, the J end lost 2 bases, and 13 bases lay between the germline ends. Germline-derived CDR1 and CDR2 are SNHLY and FYNNEI. This CDR3 region has 15 residues. The CDR3 protein is CASSLQGRTYNEQFF. For the CDR3, the DNA is TGTGCCAGCAGTTTACAGGGGAGGACCTACAATGAGCAGTTCTTC.

V and J are TRBV9 and TRBJ2-7; 10 bases match TRBD2. With the DNA end fitting TRBJ2-5 better, the J assignment may be wrong. Germline loops: CDR1 SGDLS, CDR2 YYNGEE. This CDR3 has 16 residues. In DNA form, the CDR3 reads TGTGCCAGCAGCGTTACCCCACTAGCGGGGCAAGAGACCCAGTACTTC. The encoded protein is CASSVTPLAGQETQYF.

This chain uses TRBV29-1 with TRBJ1-6; D is perhaps TRBD1 (6 bases). V was pared by 6 bases and J by 6 bases, with 12 bases between. The germline CDR1 and CDR2 sequences are SQVTM and ANQGSEA. CDR3 length equals 13 residues. The CDR3 sequence: CSVQGPPNSPLHF. In DNA, the CDR3 is TGCAGCGTACAGGGACCTCCTAATTCACCCCTCCACTTT.

The rearrangement links TRBV5-5 to TRBJ2-5; TRBD2 aligns across 10 bases. CDR1 is SGHKS and CDR2 is YYEKEE in the germline V gene (reference sequence). This CDR3 region has 19 residues. With 0 bases clipped from V and 5 bases from J, the junction kept 16 bases outside the gene matches. The CDR3 nucleotides are TGTGCCAGCAGCTTGGCTGGACAGGGCTCTGGTAGCGGGAGGGAGACCCAGTACTTC. Its protein is CASSLAGQGSGSGRETQYF.

In DNA, the CDR3 is TGTGCCAGCAGCGCGGACATCTTTAACTATGGCTACACCTTC. The encoded protein is CASSADIFNYGYTF. This chain uses TRBV5-4 with TRBJ1-2, with D tentatively TRBD1 (5 bases). This CDR3 comprises 14 residues. Germline assignment: CDR1 SGHNT and CDR2 YYREEE (reference sequence). V was pared by 4 bases and J by 1 base, with 11 bases between.

The chain joins TRBV6-5 to TRBJ2-5; 8 bases line up with TRBD2. V lost 6 bases, J lost 6 bases, and 6 bases stayed unmatched. The CDR3 is 13 residues long. Germline V lookup: CDR1 MNHEY, CDR2 SVGAGI. In DNA form, the CDR3 reads TGTGCCAGCAGCCCCCGGGGGGGTCAGACCCAGTACTTC. It specifies CASSPRGGQTQYF.

The J gene is TRBJ1-2, the V gene TRBV5-1, with D possibly being TRBD1 (5 bases). Trimming cost V 4 bases and J 8 bases, with 24 bases left between them. The CDR3 length is 16 residues. The germline V gene has CDR1 SGHRS and CDR2 YFSETQ. For the CDR3, the DNA is TGCGCCAGCAGCCCAACCGAGTCAGACAGCCCCCGGGGCTACACCTTC. The encoded protein is CASSPTESDSPRGYTF.

The chain is built from TRBV11-3 and TRBJ2-1; D ambiguous. Per germline, CDR1 SGHNT and CDR2 YENEEA. Trimming removed 5 bases from V and 3 bases from J, with 11 bases in between. CDR3 length: 14 amino acids. CDR3 DNA: TGTGCCAGCAGCCCATATGAGGACTACAATGAGCAGTTCTTC. This translates into CASSPYEDYNEQFF. The full variable domain, with the rest looked up from reference TRBV11-3 and TRBJ2-1, is EAGVVQSPRYKIIEKKQPVAFWCNPISGHNTLYWYLQNLGQGPELLIRYENEEAVDDSQLPKDRFSAERLKGVDSTLKIQPAELGDSAVYLCASSPYEDYNEQFFGPGTRLTVL.

The genes are TRBV4-1 and TRBJ2-3, with 11 bases fitting TRBD2. Germline CDR1 MGHRA, CDR2 YSYEKL. Germline trimming cut 3 bases from V and 0 bases from J; bases unmatched to any gene: 11. The CDR3 has 19 amino acids. The CDR3 DNA reads as TGCGCCAGCAGCCAGAGGACTAGCGGGCCCTCTCGAAGCACAGATACGCAGTATTTT. As protein: CASSQRTSGPSRSTDTQYF.

The chain has TRBV7-8 and TRBJ2-2; 9 bases align to TRBD2. Germline V gene sequence: CDR1 SGHVS, CDR2 FQNEAQ. Unmatched junction bases numbered 6, after V lost 2 bases and J lost 5 bases. CDR3 length: 16 residues. As DNA, the CDR3 is TGTGCCAGCAGCTTACTTAGCGGGAGAGGTACCGGGGAGCTGTTTTTT. Its translation is CASSLLSGRGTGELFF.

The rearrangement uses TRBV1 and TRBJ1-6; the table's D call of TRBD1 was not tested on the DNA. TRBV1 is shown as a pseudogene. The CDR3 covers 14 residues. The CDR3 sequence is CTSSRDRLNSPLHF. CDR3 bases: TGCACCAGCAGCCGGGACAGACTAAATTCACCCCTCCACTTT.

This CDR3 is CASSNREADTQYF. DNA of the CDR3: TGTGCCAGCAGTAATCGTGAGGCAGATACGCAGTATTTT. This chain uses TRBV5-4 with TRBJ2-3; D gene uncertain. This CDR3 spans 13 amino acids. The germline V gene encodes CDR1 SGHNT and CDR2 YYREEE (reference sequence). V shed 5 bases and J shed 4 bases, with 11 bases lying between them.

The V gene is TRBV5-5, the J gene TRBJ1-5; 8 bases map to TRBD1. CDR1 is SGHKS and CDR2 is YYEKEE in the germline V gene (reference sequence). This CDR3 contains 18 residues. With V trimmed by 0 bases and J by 1 base, 9 bases remained unmatched. The CDR3 sequence: CASSLVDREYESNQPQHF. In DNA, the CDR3 is TGTGCCAGCAGCTTGGTGGACAGGGAATATGAGAGCAATCAGCCCCAGCATTTT.

V and J are TRBV19 and TRBJ1-1, with D perhaps TRBD1 (5 bases). The ends were cut back, 8 bases at V and 1 base at J, with 11 bases in the middle. The CDR3 consists of 13 residues. Germline V CDR1 and CDR2: LNHDA, SQIVND (reference sequence). Here the CDR3 reads CASGAWGNTEAFF. CDR3 bases: TGTGCCAGTGGGGCCTGGGGGAACACTGAAGCTTTCTTT.

The DNA for the CDR3 is TGCAGCGTCGAGGACTATGAAGCTTTCTTT. This codes for CSVEDYEAFF. The V and J genes are TRBV29-1 and TRBJ1-1; D ambiguous. CDR3 length: 10 residues. Germline CDR1 SQVTM, CDR2 ANQGSEA. Trimming removed 6 bases at V and 7 bases at J, with 9 bases between.

This chain connects TRBV9 to TRBJ2-7; tentative D call: TRBD2 (5 bases). This CDR3 spans 13 amino acids. Trimming removed 4 bases at V and 3 bases at J, with 11 bases between. CDR1 is SGDLS and CDR2 is YYNGEE in the germline V gene. CDR3 DNA: TGTGCCAGCAGCAACCGAGGAGGCTACGAGCAGTACTTC. This codes for CASSNRGGYEQYF. The entire variable domain, with the rest obtained from reference TRBV9 and TRBJ2-7, is as follows: DSGVTQTPKHLITATGQRVTLRCSPRSGDLSVYWYQQSLDQGLQFLIQYYNGEERAKGNILERFSAQQFPDLHSELNLSSLELGDSALYFCASSNRGGYEQYFGPGTRLTVT.

V is TRBV29-1 and J is TRBJ2-3; D is ambiguous. The CDR3 has 15 residues. Germline CDR1 and CDR2: SQVTM and ANQGSEA. V lost 4 bases to trimming and J lost 4 bases, with 18 bases between them. The CDR3: CSVASPPGEADTQYF. CDR3 nucleotide sequence: TGCAGCGTTGCATCCCCGCCGGGTGAAGCAGATACGCAGTATTTT.

This chain joins TRBV5-6 and TRBJ1-1; D uncertain. CDR1 is SGHDT and CDR2 is YYEEEE in the germline V gene. The CDR3 is made up of 16 amino acids. The ends were cut back, 0 bases at V and 0 bases at J, with 12 bases in the middle. CDR3 sequence: CASSLGLLLMNTEAFF. CDR3 coding DNA: TGTGCCAGCAGCTTGGGTCTCCTCCTTATGAACACTGAAGCTTTCTTT.

This sequence joins TRBV10-1 and TRBJ2-3, with 7 bases that match TRBD1. The CDR3 sequence is 14 residues long. Trimming removed 6 bases from V and 2 bases from J; junction bases left unmatched: 5. Per germline, CDR1 WNHNN and CDR2 SYGVQD (reference sequence). CDR3 region: CASSRDSPTDTQYF. CDR3 DNA: TGCGCCAGCAGCCGGGACAGTCCCACAGATACGCAGTATTTT.